The 14 T cell receptor beta chains given below trace back to one sample, sequenced in a study of T cells in Graves' hyperthyroidism and ophthalmopathy. Researchers took RNA transcripts and amplified the TCR beta CDR3 regions from them. Carried out on the TCR CDR3, a first-round RT-PCR used the HTBI primer set. TCRdb redid the calling of the multiplex PCR reads with MiXCR, one entry per CDR3 protein. The sample holds 530,000 or so distinct CDR3 sequences; less than 25% are singletons and the top ten take approximately 11%. Sequenced: blood. These TCRs come from a woman in her 30s with Graves' ophthalmopathy.

A word on this clonotype: One end of the junction varies from germline; a read error may be responsible. The rearrangement joins TRBV29-1 to TRBJ2-7, with D possibly being TRBD1 (5 bases). The germline gives CDR1 SQVTM, CDR2 ANQGSEA. This CDR3 has 14 amino acids. For the CDR3, the DNA is TGCAGCGTTGCAGGGTCTAGAACCTCCTTCGAGCAGTACTTC. This codes for CSVAGSRTSFEQYF.

The CDR3 loop is CASSYIYGYTF. The CDR3 nucleotides read TGTGCCAGCAGCTATATCTATGGCTACACCTTC. The J gene is TRBJ1-2, the V gene TRBV3-1; no firm D call. Germline CDR1 LGHDT, CDR2 YNNKEL (reference sequence). Trimming left V 5 bases short and J 4 bases short, with 5 bases between. This CDR3 comprises 11 residues.

This clonotype occurred many times. The chain joins TRBV12-3 or TRBV12-4 to TRBJ1-2; 7 bases fit TRBD1. After removal of 2 bases from V and 7 bases from J, the junction contained 1 base not matched to a gene. The length of the CDR3 is 12 residues. DNA of the CDR3: TGTGCCAGCAGTTTACAGGGGGGTGGCTACACCTTC. It translates to CASSLQGGGYTF.

CDR3 region: CASRQGTDRLETQYF. CDR3 nucleotides: TGTGCCAGCAGACAAGGGACAGATCGGTTGGAGACCCAGTACTTC. This chain connects TRBV7-2 to TRBJ2-5, with TRBD1 matching 7 bases. The V gene's germline CDR1 is SGHTA and CDR2 FQGNSA. The J segment lost 5 bases and the V segment lost 6 bases, leaving 12 bases of the junction unmatched. The CDR3 consists of 15 residues.

This chain links TRBV30 with TRBJ2-4, with D perhaps matching TRBD2 (7 bases). Trimming stripped 3 bases from V and 9 bases from J, with 12 bases between. Germline V gene lookup returns CDR1 GTSNPN and CDR2 SVGIG (reference sequence). The CDR3 is 12 residues long. CDR3: CAWSKGEGIQYF. The CDR3 nucleotides are TGTGCCTGGAGCAAGGGGGAGGGCATTCAGTACTTC.

This chain joins TRBV12-3 or TRBV12-4 and TRBJ1-1; maybe TRBD1 (5 bases). The CDR3 spans 18 residues. V shed 6 bases and J shed 1 base, with 24 bases lying between them. CDR3: CASSISGGVSRWNTEAFF. CDR3 sequence (DNA): TGTGCCAGCAGCATATCCGGAGGGGTGTCTAGGTGGAACACTGAAGCTTTCTTT.

The chain joins TRBV12-3 or TRBV12-4 to TRBJ2-7, with TRBD2 identical over 11 bases. V was clipped by 6 bases and J by 7 bases; unmatched bases: 11. The CDR3 contains 15 residues. The chain's CDR3 is CASSPELAGAGEQYF. The CDR3 region has the DNA TGTGCCAGCAGCCCAGAACTAGCGGGGGCGGGGGAGCAGTACTTC.

In its sample, this clonotype was seen many times. This chain uses TRBV12-3 or TRBV12-4 with TRBJ2-7, with 9 bases lining up with TRBD1. The trim removed 3 bases at V and 6 bases at J, leaving 3 bases unmatched. CDR3 size: 13 residues. The CDR3 reads CASSFRQGGEQYF. The CDR3, as DNA: TGTGCCAGCAGTTTCCGACAGGGGGGCGAGCAGTACTTC.

V and J are TRBV12-3 or TRBV12-4 and TRBJ1-3; perhaps TRBD1 as D (5 bases). Trimming stripped 3 bases from V and 9 bases from J, with 18 bases between. This CDR3 contains 15 residues. CDR3 DNA sequence: TGTGCCAGCAGTTTGGGCCCGGGTCGGGACGGCACCATATATTTT. It is translated as CASSLGPGRDGTIYF.

This clonotype has at least ten counts. The rearrangement uses TRBV29-1 and TRBJ1-2, with D perhaps TRBD1 (6 bases). V lost 8 bases and J 4 bases, leaving 11 bases between the germline ends. This CDR3 is built from 11 residues. Germline lookup yields CDR1 SQVTM and CDR2 ANQGSEA. This CDR3 reads CSLRTVYGYTF. The CDR3 DNA sequence: TGCAGCCTTCGGACAGTCTATGGCTACACCTTC.

The table lists this clonotype with many counts. The V call is TRBV5-1, the J call TRBJ2-5; TRBD1 matches 7 bases. Germline V gene sequence: CDR1 SGHRS, CDR2 YFSETQ. J lost 3 bases, V lost 6 bases, and 11 bases had no gene match. The CDR3 is made up of 15 amino acids. CDR3 sequence (DNA): TGCGCCAGCATGGGGCGGACAGGCTCGGAAGAGACCCAGTACTTC. Protein sequence: CASMGRTGSEETQYF.

This clonotype was counted only a few times. This rearrangement joins TRBV19 to TRBJ2-5, with 7 positions matching TRBD1. J lost 2 bases, V lost 6 bases, and 3 bases had no gene match. CDR1 is LNHDA, CDR2 SQIVND, per germline (reference sequence). The CDR3 runs to 13 residues. CDR3 nucleotides: TGTGCCAGTAGGGCCAGGGGGCAAGAGACCCAGTACTTC. Its translation is CASRARGQETQYF.

In DNA form, the CDR3 reads TGTGCCAGCAGCTCCCAACTCTATGGCTACACCTTC. This sequence encodes CASSSQLYGYTF. This chain joins TRBV9 and TRBJ1-2; D ambiguous. The CDR3 totals 12 residues. V was cut by 4 bases and J by 4 bases, with 8 bases left in between. Germline loops: CDR1 SGDLS, CDR2 YYNGEE.

This clonotype has ten or more counts. The chain carries TRBV20-1 and TRBJ1-2; TRBD1 agrees at 7 bases. In germline, CDR1 is DFQATT, CDR2 SNEGSKA (reference sequence). Trimming cost V 5 bases and J 8 bases; bases outside gene matches: 5. This CDR3 is 11 amino acids long. CDR3 protein: CSAQTGSGYTF. The DNA of the CDR3 is TGCAGTGCTCAGACAGGGAGCGGCTACACCTTC.